This entry describes one T cell receptor beta chain. These data are taken from a study of blood T cell repertoires in COVID-19. Background on the study: The cDNA or gDNA used as material had been derived from T cells, B-cell-depleted T cells, or PBMCs.

How the authors handled the data: Quantification of nucleated cells was approximated via reference gene primer amplification. This table comes from immunoSEQ multiplex PCR, and its TCRdb copy is limited to in-frame clones, with some not included. The DNA gave D and trimming, while V, J and clone size come from that table. The sample lists approximately 290,000 clones, 80% to 90% occurring once. CDR3 length: 15 amino acids. Germline-derived CDR1 and CDR2 are MDHEN and SYDVKM. The ends were cut back, 3 bases at V and 1 base at J, with 13 bases in the middle. Sample: peripheral blood. V usage is TRBV28 and J usage is TRBJ2-7, with D uncertain. This sequence was found in a young man with acute or convalescent COVID-19. CDR3 sequence reads: CASSFRGRPSYEQYF. The CDR3 nucleotides read TGTGCCAGCAGTTTCCGAGGAAGGCCGTCCTACGAGCAGTACTTC. The entire variable domain, with the rest obtained from reference TRBV28 and TRBJ2-7, is as follows: DVKVTQSSRYLVKRTGEKVFLECVQDMDHENMFWYRQDPGLGLRLIYFSYDVKMKEKGDIPEGYSVSREKKERFSLILESASTNQTSMYLCASSFRGRPSYEQYFGPGTRLTVT.